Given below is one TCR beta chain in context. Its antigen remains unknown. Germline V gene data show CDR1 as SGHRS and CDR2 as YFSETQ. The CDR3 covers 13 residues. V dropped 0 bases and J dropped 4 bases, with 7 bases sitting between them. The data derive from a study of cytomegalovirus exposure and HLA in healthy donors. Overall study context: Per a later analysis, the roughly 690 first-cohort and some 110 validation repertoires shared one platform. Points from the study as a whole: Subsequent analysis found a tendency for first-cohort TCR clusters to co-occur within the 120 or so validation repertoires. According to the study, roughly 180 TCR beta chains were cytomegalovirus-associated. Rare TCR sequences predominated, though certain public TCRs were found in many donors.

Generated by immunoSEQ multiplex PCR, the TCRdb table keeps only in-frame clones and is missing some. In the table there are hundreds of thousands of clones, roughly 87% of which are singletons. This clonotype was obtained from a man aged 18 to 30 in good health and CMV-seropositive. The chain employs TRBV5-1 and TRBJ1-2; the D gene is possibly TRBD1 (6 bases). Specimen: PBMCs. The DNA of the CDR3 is TGCGCCAGCAGCTTGGAAGGGGGCTATGGCTACACCTTC. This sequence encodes CASSLEGGYGYTF. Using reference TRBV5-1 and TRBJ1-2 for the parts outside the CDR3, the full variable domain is KAGVTQTPRYLIKTRGQQVTLSCSPISGHRSVSWYQQTPGQGLQFLFEYFSETQRNKGNFPGRFSGRQFSNSRSEMNVSTLELGDSALYLCASSLEGGYGYTFGSGTRLTVV.